The T cell receptor (beta chain) under discussion was sequenced for a study of tumor-infiltrating lymphocytes in primary liver carcinoma. Broader study findings: Owing to bulk unsorted samples, no comparison was made between CD4+ and CD8+ repertoires.

The CDR3 consists of 15 residues. Per the germline V gene, CDR1 is MNHEY and CDR2 is SVGEGT. TCR beta cDNA was reverse-transcribed from around 0.55 ug of total RNA. The reaction used a constant-region primer and ProtoScript II reverse transcriptase. Modified slightly, ARM-PCR produced TCR beta libraries over three nested multiplex PCR rounds. TRBV1-TRBV30 forward and Cbeta reverse primers drove the first two roughly 10-cycle rounds. One entry per CDR3 protein, called by TCRdb with MiXCR from the multiplex PCR reads. The sample includes about 300,000 distinct CDR3 sequences, less than 75% of them seen just once. Comments on this clonotype: Antigen unknown. A single base separates this from a much larger clone, so it may be a read error.

Germline DNA was extracted alongside blood RNA, which was obtained from unsorted whole blood. The chain is built from TRBV6-2 or TRBV6-3 and TRBJ2-7; 10 bases are a match to TRBD1. Sequenced: peripheral blood. The TCR comes from a man aged 35 to 55 with primary liver carcinoma and hepatitis B virus infection. This chain's CDR3 is CASNYGDRGPYEQYF. The CDR3 nucleotides read TGTGCCAGCAATTACGGGGACAGGGGCCCCTACGAGCAGTACTTC.